The 24 T cell receptor beta chains below come from one sample, sequenced in a study of T cell responses to AZD1222 COVID-19 vaccine. Profiling relied on immunoSEQ multiplex PCR, and the TCRdb table lists in-frame clones only, not all of them. The table shows around 150,000 clones, with 80% to 95% occurring only once. The sequences come from peripheral blood, collected on day 0 of AZD1222 vaccination. These TCRs come from an adult in good health.

CDR3 in amino acids: CASRAGGDTQYF. CDR3 bases: TGTGCCAGCAGGGCAGGGGGAGATACGCAGTATTTT. This chain links TRBV2 with TRBJ2-3; the match to TRBD1 covers 7 bases. From germline, CDR1 is SNHLY and CDR2 FYNNEI. The CDR3 consists of 12 residues. V was pared by 6 bases and J by 5 bases, with 2 bases of the junction left unmatched.

The V and J genes are TRBV9 and TRBJ1-4; 8 nucleotides align to TRBD1. V trimming: 4 bases; J trimming: 8 bases; junction bases outside the gene matches: 10. This CDR3 is 15 amino acids long. CDR1 is SGDLS and CDR2 is YYNGEE in the germline V gene. Here the CDR3 DNA reads TGTGCCAGCAGCTCAACGGACAGGGAGCACGAAAAACTGTTTTTT. Protein: CASSSTDREHEKLFF.

The J gene is TRBJ1-2, the V gene TRBV6-5; 9 nucleotides line up with TRBD1. V was clipped by 6 bases and J by 4 bases; unmatched bases: 6. This CDR3 comprises 14 residues. CDR1 is MNHEY and CDR2 is SVGAGI in the germline V gene. The CDR3 reads CASRIGQGIYGYTF. The DNA for the CDR3 is TGTGCCAGCAGAATAGGACAGGGGATCTATGGCTACACCTTC.

The V and J genes are TRBV19 and TRBJ2-7; weak D call: TRBD2 (6 bases). V lost 7 bases, J lost 2 bases, and 18 bases lay in between. Germline CDR1 is LNHDA and CDR2 is SQIVND (reference sequence). CDR3 length: 15 amino acids. The CDR3 loop reads CASNDGGTDPYEQYF. The CDR3 nucleotides are TGTGCCAGTAACGATGGAGGGACTGATCCCTACGAGCAGTACTTC.

V gene TRBV4-1 combines with J gene TRBJ1-5; D is possibly TRBD1 (6 bases). This CDR3 is built from 15 residues. Per the germline V gene, CDR1 is MGHRA and CDR2 is YSYEKL. With 4 bases removed from V and 3 bases from J, the gap between germline ends came to 13 bases. The CDR3 coding sequence is TGCGCCAGCAGCCGGGTGGACAGTTACAATCAGCCCCAGCATTTT. Translated: CASSRVDSYNQPQHF.

The chain couples TRBV21-1 to TRBJ1-4; the D call TRBD1 from the table was never checked on the DNA. TRBV21-1 is a documented pseudogene. The CDR3 is 15 residues long. The CDR3 nucleotides are TGTGCCAGCAGCAAAGGCAGGGCAACTAATGAAAAACTGTTTTTT. Protein: CASSKGRATNEKLFF.

The chain recombines TRBV4-1 with TRBJ1-5; unclear D gene. In germline, CDR1 is MGHRA, CDR2 YSYEKL. Between the trimmed V and J ends, which lost 0 bases and 5 bases, there was a span of 11 bases. The CDR3 is 15 amino acids. The CDR3 here is CASSQEMVVDQPQHF. For the CDR3, the DNA is TGCGCCAGCAGCCAAGAAATGGTGGTGGATCAGCCCCAGCATTTT.

The chain is built from TRBV7-8 and TRBJ1-2; the D is unclear. The CDR3 spans 15 residues. Germline values: CDR1 SGHVS, CDR2 FQNEAQ. V lost 5 bases, J lost 5 bases, and 18 bases lay in between. The CDR3 nucleotides are TGTGCCAGCAGCGCCGACCTGGGGAGGACTTATGGCTACACCTTC. It translates to CASSADLGRTYGYTF.

V gene TRBV4-1 combines with J gene TRBJ2-4, with D possibly being TRBD1 (6 bases). Germline-derived CDR1 and CDR2 are MGHRA and YSYEKL. CDR3 length equals 13 residues. Trimming took 3 bases from V and 8 from J, leaving 11 bases between them. Written as DNA, the CDR3 is TGCGCCAGCAGCCATACAGGGTCGGACATTCAGTACTTC. Protein: CASSHTGSDIQYF.

The genes are TRBV10-3 and TRBJ2-2; no clear D. The CDR3 length is 17 residues. Trimming cost V 0 bases and J 1 base, with 12 bases left between them. Germline CDR1 is ENHRY and CDR2 is SYGVKD. The CDR3 DNA reads TGTGCCATCAGTGAGTCGAATCAAGTGGGGAACACCGGGGAGCTGTTTTTT. Protein product: CAISESNQVGNTGELFF.

The rearrangement joins TRBV15 to TRBJ1-3, with D uncertain. V was clipped by 11 bases and J by 4 bases, with 18 bases between them. CDR1 and CDR2 from the germline V gene are LNHNV and YYDKDF (reference sequence). There are 14 residues in the CDR3. The DNA of the CDR3 is TGTGCCTCCTCGGCCCGGGGATCCGGAAACACCATATATTTT. It encodes CASSARGSGNTIYF.

The genes are TRBV11-3 and TRBJ1-6, with no clear D. Germline V CDR1 and CDR2: SGHNT, YENEEA. This CDR3 has 14 residues. The germline V and J ends were trimmed by 2 bases and 8 bases, with 10 bases remaining between them. The CDR3 loop is CASSLRQTHSPLHF. For the CDR3, the DNA is TGTGCCAGCAGCTTACGGCAGACCCATTCACCCCTCCACTTT.

V usage is TRBV6-5 and J usage is TRBJ2-1, with D unresolved. The CDR3 runs 15 residues. CDR1 is MNHEY and CDR2 is SVGAGI in the germline V gene. V was shortened by 6 bases and J by 4 bases, with 16 bases between the two germline ends. The chain's CDR3 is CASRYYTDGYNEQFF. In DNA form, the CDR3 reads TGTGCCAGCAGATATTATACGGACGGATACAATGAGCAGTTCTTC.

The rearrangement uses TRBV5-1 and TRBJ1-2, with D possibly matching TRBD1 (6 bases). CDR1 SGHRS and CDR2 YFSETQ come from the germline V gene. The germline V and J ends were trimmed by 5 bases and 2 bases, with 10 bases remaining between them. This CDR3 is built from 13 residues. CDR3 amino acids: CASRPQGNYGYTF. CDR3 in DNA: TGCGCCAGCAGACCCCAGGGGAACTATGGCTACACCTTC.

This chain connects TRBV28 to TRBJ2-3; perhaps TRBD2 as D (6 bases). Germline V CDR1 and CDR2: MDHEN, SYDVKM. V was pared by 2 bases and J by 0 bases, with 12 bases between. There are 16 residues in the CDR3. The CDR3 DNA follows: TGTGCCAGCAGTTTAGGGCTAGCGTTTAGCACAGATACGCAGTATTTT. It is translated as CASSLGLAFSTDTQYF.

The chain couples TRBV3-1 (or the pseudogene TRBV3-2) to TRBJ2-6, with 8 nucleotides matching TRBD1. With V trimmed by 4 bases and J by 1 base, 0 bases remained unmatched. Germline V gene data show CDR1 as LGHDT and CDR2 as YNNKEL (reference sequence). There are 15 residues in the CDR3. Here the CDR3 reads CASSRDRSGANVLTF. The DNA of the CDR3 is TGTGCCAGCAGCCGGGACAGGTCTGGGGCCAACGTCCTGACTTTC.

The rearrangement links TRBV7-2 to TRBJ2-7; TRBD2 matches at 9 bases. The CDR3 has 17 residues. Germline loops: CDR1 SGHTA, CDR2 FQGNSA. After removal of 1 base from V and 5 bases from J, the junction contained 12 bases not matched to a gene. This chain's CDR3 is CASSLGFRGRAGNEQYF. The CDR3 nucleotides are TGTGCCAGCAGCTTAGGTTTTCGCGGGAGGGCCGGCAACGAGCAGTACTTC.

This clone was picked up one time. The rearrangement links TRBV5-8 to TRBJ2-7; 9 positions agree with TRBD1. V dropped 4 bases and J dropped 4; count of bases not matched to a gene: 12. CDR3 length equals 16 residues. CDR1 and CDR2 (germline): SGHTS, YDEGEE. The DNA for the CDR3 is TGTGCCAGCAGCGGGACAGGGCTACCGACTACTTACGAGCAGTACTTC. Its translation is CASSGTGLPTTYEQYF.

The chain employs TRBV15 and TRBJ2-7, with D maybe TRBD1 (6 bases). Per germline, CDR1 LNHNV and CDR2 YYDKDF (reference sequence). This CDR3 contains 14 residues. The V gene lost 0 bases and the J gene lost 3 bases, with 9 bases spanning the gap. The CDR3 region has the DNA TGTGCCACCAGCAGAGAAGGGGGTGTCTACGAGCAGTACTTC. Translated: CATSREGGVYEQYF.

V and J are TRBV19 and TRBJ2-3; D perhaps matches TRBD2 (6 bases). V lost 6 bases and J lost 0, with 10 bases in between. Germline CDR1 LNHDA, CDR2 SQIVND (reference sequence). The CDR3 has 14 residues. The CDR3 is CASRSGPSTDTQYF. The CDR3 nucleotides read TGTGCCAGTAGGAGCGGGCCTAGCACAGATACGCAGTATTTT. Together with reference TRBV19 and TRBJ2-3, the CDR3 gives the full variable domain: DGGITQSPKYLFRKEGQNVTLSCEQNLNHDAMYWYRQDPGQGLRLIYYSQIVNDFQKGDIAEGYSVSREKKESFPLTVTSAQKNPTAFYLCASRSGPSTDTQYFGPGTRLTVL.

Only a few counts were recorded for this clone. In DNA form, the CDR3 reads TGCGCCAGCAGCTTGGGCTCCAGCGGGGGATACAATGAGCAGTTCTTC. The encoded protein is CASSLGSSGGYNEQFF. The chain employs TRBV5-1 and TRBJ2-1, with 8 nucleotides matching TRBD2. CDR3 length: 16 amino acids. Trimming at V came to 0 bases and at J to 4 bases, leaving 6 bases not matched to a gene. Germline V gene sequence: CDR1 SGHRS, CDR2 YFSETQ.

This clone was observed once. The gene calls are TRBV11-3 and TRBJ2-2; 8 bases match TRBD2. The J segment lost 5 bases and the V segment lost 1 base, leaving 3 bases of the junction unmatched. Germline-derived CDR1 and CDR2 are SGHNT and YENEEA. The length of the CDR3 is 15 residues. The CDR3 loop is CASSLGTSLTGELFF. In DNA form, the CDR3 reads TGTGCCAGCAGCTTAGGGACTAGCCTTACCGGGGAGCTGTTTTTT. Full variable domain (remainder filled in from reference TRBV11-3 and TRBJ2-2): EAGVVQSPRYKIIEKKQPVAFWCNPISGHNTLYWYLQNLGQGPELLIRYENEEAVDDSQLPKDRFSAERLKGVDSTLKIQPAELGDSAVYLCASSLGTSLTGELFFGEGSRLTVL.

The rearrangement uses TRBV29-1 and TRBJ2-7; D is perhaps TRBD2 (6 bases). V lost 0 bases, J lost 2 bases, and 14 bases lay in between. The CDR3 is 15 residues long. Germline assignment: CDR1 SQVTM and CDR2 ANQGSEA. The CDR3 loop is CSVEDRGLTPYEQYF. DNA of the CDR3: TGCAGCGTTGAAGATCGGGGACTGACCCCCTACGAGCAGTACTTC.

The chain carries TRBV12-3 or TRBV12-4 and TRBJ2-5; 7 bases align to TRBD2. The length of the CDR3 is 12 residues. The V and J ends lost 7 bases and 5 bases, in that order; junction bases with no gene match: 4. In nucleotides, the CDR3 is TGTGCCAGCAATCAGGGAGGGGAGACCCAGTACTTC. This translates into CASNQGGETQYF.